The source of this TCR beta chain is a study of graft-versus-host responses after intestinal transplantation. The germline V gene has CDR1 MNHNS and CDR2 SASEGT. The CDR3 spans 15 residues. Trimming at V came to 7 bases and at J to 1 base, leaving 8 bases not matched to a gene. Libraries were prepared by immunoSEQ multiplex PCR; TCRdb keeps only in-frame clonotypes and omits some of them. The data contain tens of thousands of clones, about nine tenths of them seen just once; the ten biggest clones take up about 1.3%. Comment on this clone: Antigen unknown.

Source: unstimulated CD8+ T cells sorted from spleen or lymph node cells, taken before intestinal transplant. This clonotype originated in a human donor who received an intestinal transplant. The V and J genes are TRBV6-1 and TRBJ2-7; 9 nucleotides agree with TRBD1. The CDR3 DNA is TGTGCCAGCAACTCCGGGACAGGGAGGTCCTACGAGCAGTACTTC. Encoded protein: CASNSGTGRSYEQYF.